The 2 T cell receptor beta chains given below trace back to one sample, sequenced in a study of blood T cell repertoires in COVID-19. The table came from immunoSEQ multiplex PCR; TCRdb's copy has only in-frame clones and leaves some out. The table records approximately 210,000 clones, roughly 87% of them present only once. The sample comprised peripheral blood. The origin of the receptors is a middle-aged man with active or convalescent COVID-19.

The rearrangement joins TRBV5-1 to TRBJ2-1; D not resolved. Germline-derived CDR1 and CDR2 are SGHRS and YFSETQ. This CDR3 region has 15 residues. Deletions cut 2 bases from V and 1 base from J, with 10 bases between. The CDR3 region has the DNA TGCGCCAGCAGCTTTCTCGCTACTTCCTACAATGAGCAGTTCTTC. As protein: CASSFLATSYNEQFF.

The chain carries TRBV2 and TRBJ2-5, with TRBD1 matching 10 bases. CDR1 SNHLY and CDR2 FYNNEI come from the germline V gene. With V trimmed by 6 bases and J by 1 base, 11 bases remained unmatched. The CDR3 covers 17 residues. DNA for the CDR3: TGTGCCAGCAGGGGCGGGACAGGGGTCTTGTTCCAAGAGACCCAGTACTTC. It yields the protein CASRGGTGVLFQETQYF.